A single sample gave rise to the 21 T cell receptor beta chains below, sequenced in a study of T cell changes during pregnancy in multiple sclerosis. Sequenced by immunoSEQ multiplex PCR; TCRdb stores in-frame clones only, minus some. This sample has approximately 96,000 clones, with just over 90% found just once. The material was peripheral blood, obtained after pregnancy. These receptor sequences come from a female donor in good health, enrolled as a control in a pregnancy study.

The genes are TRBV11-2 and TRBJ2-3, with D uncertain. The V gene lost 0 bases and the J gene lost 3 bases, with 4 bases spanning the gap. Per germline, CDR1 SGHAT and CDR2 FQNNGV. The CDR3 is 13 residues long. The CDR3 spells CASSLDLTDTQYF. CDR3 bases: TGTGCCAGCAGCTTAGATCTTACAGATACGCAGTATTTT.

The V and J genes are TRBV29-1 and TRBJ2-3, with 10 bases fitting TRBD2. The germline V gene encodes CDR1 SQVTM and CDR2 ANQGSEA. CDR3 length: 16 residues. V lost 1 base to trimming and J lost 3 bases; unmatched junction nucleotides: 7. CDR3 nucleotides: TGCAGCGTTGAAGGACTAACTAGCGGGAATACAGATACGCAGTATTTT. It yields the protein CSVEGLTSGNTDTQYF.

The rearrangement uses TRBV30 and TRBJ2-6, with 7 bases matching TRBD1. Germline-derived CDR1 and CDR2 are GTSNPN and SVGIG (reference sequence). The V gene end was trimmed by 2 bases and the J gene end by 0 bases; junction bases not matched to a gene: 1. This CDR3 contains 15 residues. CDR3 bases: TGTGCCTGGAGTACAGGGGACTCTGGGGCCAACGTCCTGACTTTC. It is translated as CAWSTGDSGANVLTF.

The chain's CDR3 is CASSSLYGQPQHF. The CDR3 nucleotides are TGTGCCAGCAGCTCGCTTTACGGGCAGCCCCAGCATTTT. This chain joins TRBV27 and TRBJ1-5; the D is unclear. This CDR3 has 13 residues. Trimming removed 6 bases from V and 7 bases from J, with 13 bases in between. Germline lookup yields CDR1 MNHEY and CDR2 SMNVEV (reference sequence).

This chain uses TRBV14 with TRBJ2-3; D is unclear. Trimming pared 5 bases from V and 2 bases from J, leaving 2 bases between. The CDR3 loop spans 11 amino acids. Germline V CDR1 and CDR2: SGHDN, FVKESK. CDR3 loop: CASSYTDTQYF. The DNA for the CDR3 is TGTGCCAGCAGCTACACAGATACGCAGTATTTT. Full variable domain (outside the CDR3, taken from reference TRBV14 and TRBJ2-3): EAGVTQFPSHSVIEKGQTVTLRCDPISGHDNLYWYRRVMGKEIKFLLHFVKESKQDESGMPNNRFLAERTGGTYSTLKVQPAELEDSGVYFCASSYTDTQYFGPGTRLTVL.

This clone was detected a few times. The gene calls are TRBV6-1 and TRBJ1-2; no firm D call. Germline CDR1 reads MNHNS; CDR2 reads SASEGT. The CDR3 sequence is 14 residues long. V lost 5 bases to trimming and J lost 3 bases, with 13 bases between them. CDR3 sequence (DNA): TGTGCCAGCAGTCTCAGTTTTCAGGACTATGGCTACACCTTC. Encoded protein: CASSLSFQDYGYTF.

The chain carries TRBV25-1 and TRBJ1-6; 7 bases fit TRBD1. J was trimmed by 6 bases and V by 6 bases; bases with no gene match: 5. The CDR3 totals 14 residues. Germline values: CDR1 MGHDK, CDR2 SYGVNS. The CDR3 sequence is CASSRGQSNSPLHF. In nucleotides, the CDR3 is TGTGCCAGCAGCAGGGGACAGAGTAATTCACCCCTCCACTTT.

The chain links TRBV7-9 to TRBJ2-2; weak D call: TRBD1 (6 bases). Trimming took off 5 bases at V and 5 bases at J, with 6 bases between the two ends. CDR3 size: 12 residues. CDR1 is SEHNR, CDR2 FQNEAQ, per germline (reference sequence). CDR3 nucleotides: TGTGCCAGCAGCCAGGGGACCGGGGAGCTGTTTTTT. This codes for CASSQGTGELFF. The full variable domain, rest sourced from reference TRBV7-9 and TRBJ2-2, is DTGVSQNPRHKITKRGQNVTFRCDPISEHNRLYWYRQTLGQGPEFLTYFQNEAQLEKSRLLSDRFSAERPKGSFSTLEIQRTEQGDSAMYLCASSQGTGELFFGEGSRLTVL.

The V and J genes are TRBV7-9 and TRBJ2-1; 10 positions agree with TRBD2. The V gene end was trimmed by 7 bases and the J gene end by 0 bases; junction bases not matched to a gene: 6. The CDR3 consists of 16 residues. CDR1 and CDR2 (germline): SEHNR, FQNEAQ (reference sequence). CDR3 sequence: CASTPTSGDSYNEQFF. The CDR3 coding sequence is TGTGCCAGCACCCCTACTAGCGGGGACTCCTACAATGAGCAGTTCTTC.

CDR3 protein: CASSLSGAAYEQFF. The CDR3 DNA sequence: TGTGCCAGCAGCTTAAGTGGGGCCGCCTATGAGCAGTTCTTC. V usage is TRBV5-4 and J usage is TRBJ2-1; TRBD1 is a possible D gene (5 bases). Germline CDR1 is SGHNT and CDR2 is YYREEE (reference sequence). The CDR3 covers 14 residues. Trimming removed 2 bases from V and 8 bases from J, with 14 bases in between.

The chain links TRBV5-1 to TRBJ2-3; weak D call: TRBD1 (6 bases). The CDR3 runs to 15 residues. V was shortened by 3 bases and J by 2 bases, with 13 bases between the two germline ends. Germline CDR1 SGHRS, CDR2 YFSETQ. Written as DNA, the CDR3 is TGCGCCAGCAGCTCCCGAGGGGGTTCCACAGATACGCAGTATTTT. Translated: CASSSRGGSTDTQYF.

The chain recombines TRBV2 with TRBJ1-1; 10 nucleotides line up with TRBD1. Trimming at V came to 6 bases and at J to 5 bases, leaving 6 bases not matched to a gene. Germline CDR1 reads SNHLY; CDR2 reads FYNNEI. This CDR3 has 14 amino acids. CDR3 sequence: CASRTDRGQTEAFF. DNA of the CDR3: TGTGCCAGCAGGACAGACAGGGGGCAAACTGAAGCTTTCTTT.

The CDR3: CASSPGDANYGYTF. The CDR3 DNA follows: TGCGCCAGCAGCCCGGGAGACGCTAACTATGGCTACACCTTC. The chain links TRBV5-1 to TRBJ1-2, with D unresolved. The CDR3 consists of 14 residues. The germline V and J ends were trimmed by 4 bases and 0 bases, with 10 bases remaining between them. Germline values: CDR1 SGHRS, CDR2 YFSETQ.

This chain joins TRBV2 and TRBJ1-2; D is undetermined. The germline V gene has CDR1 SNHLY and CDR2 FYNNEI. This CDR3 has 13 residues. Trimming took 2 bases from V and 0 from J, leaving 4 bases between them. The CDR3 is CASSESSNYGYTF. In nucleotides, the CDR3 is TGTGCCAGCAGTGAAAGCTCTAACTATGGCTACACCTTC. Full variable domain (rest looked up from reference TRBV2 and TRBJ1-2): EPEVTQTPSHQVTQMGQEVILRCVPISNHLYFYWYRQILGQKVEFLVSFYNNEISEKSEIFDDQFSVERPDGSNFTLKIRSTKLEDSAMYFCASSESSNYGYTFGSGTRLTVV.

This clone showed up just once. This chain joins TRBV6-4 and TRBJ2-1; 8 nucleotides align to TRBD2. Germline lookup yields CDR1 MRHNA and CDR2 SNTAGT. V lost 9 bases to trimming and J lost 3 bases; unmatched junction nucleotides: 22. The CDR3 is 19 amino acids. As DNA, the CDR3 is TGTGCCAGACAGTCTCGGGGAGAACTAGCGGAGTATTACTACAATGAGCAGTTCTTC. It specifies CARQSRGELAEYYYNEQFF.

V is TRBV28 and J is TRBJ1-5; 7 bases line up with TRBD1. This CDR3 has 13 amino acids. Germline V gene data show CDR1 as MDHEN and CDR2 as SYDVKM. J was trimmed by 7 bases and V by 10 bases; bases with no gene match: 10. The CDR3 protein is CATRQGIVQPQHF. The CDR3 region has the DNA TGTGCCACCAGACAGGGTATAGTCCAGCCCCAGCATTTT.

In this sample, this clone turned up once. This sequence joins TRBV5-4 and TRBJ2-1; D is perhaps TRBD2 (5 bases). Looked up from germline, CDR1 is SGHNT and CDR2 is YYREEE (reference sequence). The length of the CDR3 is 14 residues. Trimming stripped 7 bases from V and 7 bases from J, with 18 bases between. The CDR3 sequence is CASRYPGETNEQFF. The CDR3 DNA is TGTGCCAGCCGATACCCCGGGGAGACAAATGAGCAGTTCTTC.

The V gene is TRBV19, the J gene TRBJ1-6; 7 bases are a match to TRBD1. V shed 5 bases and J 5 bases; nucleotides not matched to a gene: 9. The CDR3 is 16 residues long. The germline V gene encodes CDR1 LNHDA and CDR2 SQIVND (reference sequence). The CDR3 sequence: CASSPARGANNSPLHF. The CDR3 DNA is TGTGCCAGTAGTCCGGCCAGGGGGGCTAATAATTCACCCCTCCACTTT.

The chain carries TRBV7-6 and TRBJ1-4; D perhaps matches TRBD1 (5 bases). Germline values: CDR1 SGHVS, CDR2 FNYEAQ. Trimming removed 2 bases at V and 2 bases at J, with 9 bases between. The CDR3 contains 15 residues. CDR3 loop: CASSLKGSTNEKLFF. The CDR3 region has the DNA TGTGCCAGCAGCTTAAAGGGGTCCACTAATGAAAAACTGTTTTTT.

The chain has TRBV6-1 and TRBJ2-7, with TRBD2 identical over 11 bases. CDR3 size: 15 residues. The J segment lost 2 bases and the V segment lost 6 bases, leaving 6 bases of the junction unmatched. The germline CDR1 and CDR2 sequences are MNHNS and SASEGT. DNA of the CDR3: TGTGCCAGCAGGGCCGGGACTAGCGGTACCTACGAGCAGTACTTC. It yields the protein CASRAGTSGTYEQYF.

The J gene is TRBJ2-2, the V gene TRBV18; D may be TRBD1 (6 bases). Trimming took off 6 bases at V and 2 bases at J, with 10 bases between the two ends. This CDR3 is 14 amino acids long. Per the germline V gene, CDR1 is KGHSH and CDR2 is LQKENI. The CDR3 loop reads CASSRTENTGELFF. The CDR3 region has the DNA TGTGCCAGCTCCCGGACAGAAAACACCGGGGAGCTGTTTTTT.